This T cell receptor beta chain originates from a study of shared clonotypes between healthy human individuals. At a deep level, the assay was run. Repertoires were generated with immunoSEQ multiplex PCR, while TCRdb's copy carries only in-frame clones and drops some. The sample carries about 490,000 clones, roughly 80% recorded once. Germline CDR1 SEHNR, CDR2 FQNEAQ (reference sequence). The CDR3 is 15 amino acids. V gave up 1 base and J gave up 2 bases; unmatched junction bases: 4. The chain couples TRBV7-9 to TRBJ2-7, with 8 bases that match TRBD2. The sequencing sample was made of PBMCs. The TCR comes from a woman between 35 and 50 years old in good health. Some clones in this sample may be carry-over from other donors' samples. Written as DNA, the CDR3 is TGTGCCAGCAGCTTAGTGGGCGGGAGGACCTACGAGCAGTACTTC. Its protein product is CASSLVGGRTYEQYF. The whole variable domain, remainder taken from reference TRBV7-9 and TRBJ2-7, is DTGVSQNPRHKITKRGQNVTFRCDPISEHNRLYWYRQTLGQGPEFLTYFQNEAQLEKSRLLSDRFSAERPKGSFSTLEIQRTEQGDSAMYLCASSLVGGRTYEQYFGPGTRLTVT.